This TCR beta chain is from a study of blood T cell repertoires in COVID-19 (dated by TCRdb to 2018 to 2020). At the level of the whole study: Collaborator samples came from the United States, Italy and Spain and covered acute and convalescent phases of COVID-19. The material from the prospective study consisted of cDNA or gDNA derived from T cells, B-cell-depleted T cells, or PBMCs. The samples were drawn from two sources: the first 160 participants of the ongoing ImmuneRACE study, and 1,200 or so subjects contributed by 6 global collaborators. A de-identified subject ID, COVID-19 status, age in years and sex were almost always included in the sample metadata. The dataset comprised deeply sampled blood TCRbeta repertoires from subjects exposed to, actively infected with, or recovered from COVID-19. The repertoires were released in a freely available public database meant as a resource for research on the immune response to SARS-CoV-2. Where HLA class I and class II types were available, the types were taken from metadata supplied by the sample provider, not from assay-based typing. The paper's findings and limits, for the study overall: The amount of clinical and demographic metadata varied by source and participant and was provided uncurated.

The collaborating institutions used their own protocols to collect whole blood in K2EDTA tubes. Collaborator samples were shipped for TCRbeta analysis as frozen whole blood, isolated PBMCs, or DNA extracted from either sample type. The immunoSEQ Assay, a bias-controlled multiplex PCR, was used to amplify TCRbeta CDR3 regions from genomic DNA. The authors processed their data as follows. Within the assay, amplification of reference gene primers was used to estimate how many nucleated cells each sample contained. To quantify the absolute abundance of each unique TCRbeta CDR3 rearrangement, sequence reads were collapsed and filtered. Productive Simpson clonality was computed per sample as the square root of Simpson's diversity index over productive rearrangements. This immuneACCESS table, as held by TCRdb, lists in-frame sequences with V and J called but not all clones. Of the missing ones, under half trace to an unresolved V gene in checked studies; the others have no known cause. V and J calls and clone size are copied from that table; D and trimming were computed from the DNA. The sample includes 150,000 or so clones, with roughly nine tenths observed a single time. Around 0.55% of the sample is in the top ten clones.

As encoded in the germline V gene, CDR1 is MDHEN while CDR2 is SYDVKM. Clipping removes 5 bases from V and 15 bases from J, with 17 as the unmatched junction base count. The CDR3 measures 15 amino acids from cysteine to phenylalanine. CDR3 DNA only is kept here, 45 bases in frame from base 1. This clone has a single count. Its binding antigen is unknown. Per-base qualities were not stored, and no clone one base away is much larger. This TCR was sampled from a middle-aged man with acute or convalescent COVID-19. Sequencing used peripheral blood. The sequence links TRBV28 to TRBJ2-1, and TRBD2 aligns with 9 junction nucleotides. The CDR3 region reads CASSEPPLGTSPAFF. The bases read TGTGCCAGCAGTGAACCGCCCCTCGGGACTAGCCCTGCGTTCTTC.